This T cell receptor (beta chain) was sequenced during a study of cytomegalovirus exposure and HLA in healthy donors. The donors were in the roughly 120-subject validation cohort, distinct from the roughly 700-subject first cohort. V shed 5 bases and J shed 6 bases, with 14 bases lying between them. Germline V gene sequence: CDR1 WSHSY, CDR2 SAAADI. The CDR3 length is 13 residues. Data came from immunoSEQ multiplex PCR; TCRdb stores just in-frame clones and leaves some out. The table has some 110,000 clones, about nine tenths seen once. This rearrangement joins TRBV10-2 to TRBJ2-7, with a weak D call TRBD1 (5 bases). The TCR sequence derives from a young man in good health and CMV-seropositive. The sequencing sample was made of PBMCs. The CDR3: CASSSGLSPEQYF. The CDR3 DNA follows: TGCGCCAGCAGTTCAGGGCTATCCCCCGAGCAGTACTTC.